These 28 T cell receptor beta chains were sequenced from one sample in a study of T cell repertoires in cytomegalovirus infection. A single record per CDR3 protein comes from TCRdb applying MiXCR to the reads. This table has tens of thousands of distinct CDR3 sequences, more than 3% appearing once. The source material was PBMCs. The receptors stem from a human donor in good health (CMV status not recorded). Some clones in this sample may be carry-over from other donors' samples.

A remark on this clonotype: This may arise from a read error, as a much more abundant clone is one base away. This chain links TRBV7-3 with TRBJ2-1, with 12 positions matching TRBD2. This CDR3 is 17 amino acids long. Germline assignment: CDR1 SGHTA and CDR2 FQGTGA. Trimming removed 1 base from V and 10 bases from J; junction bases left unmatched: 11. In nucleotides, the CDR3 is TGTGCCAGCAGCTTAATACCGACTAGCGGGGGAATCAAAGAGCAGTTCTTC. Translation: CASSLIPTSGGIKEQFF.

This clonotype was counted at least ten times. V gene TRBV11-3 combines with J gene TRBJ2-1; D remains unclear. CDR1 SGHNT and CDR2 YENEEA come from the germline V gene. Trimming took off 4 bases at V and 0 bases at J, with 10 bases between the two ends. The CDR3 consists of 15 residues. The CDR3 spells CASSSESSSYNEQFF. The CDR3, as DNA: TGTGCCAGCAGCTCTGAATCTAGCTCCTACAATGAGCAGTTCTTC. Supplemented by reference TRBV11-3 and TRBJ2-1, the full variable domain reads EAGVVQSPRYKIIEKKQPVAFWCNPISGHNTLYWYLQNLGQGPELLIRYENEEAVDDSQLPKDRFSAERLKGVDSTLKIQPAELGDSAVYLCASSSESSSYNEQFFGPGTRLTVL.

This clonotype was detected ten times or more. The chain carries TRBV6-1 and TRBJ1-6, with TRBD1 as a possible D gene (5 bases). Germline lookup yields CDR1 MNHNS and CDR2 SASEGT. V lost 7 bases, J lost 0 bases, and 28 bases lay in between. The CDR3 is 21 residues long. CDR3 DNA: TGTGCCAGCACGACTGAGAGAAGGTCGGAGATGAGGGGCTCCTATAATTCACCCCTCCACTTT. Its protein product is CASTTERRSEMRGSYNSPLHF.

The table lists this clonotype with many counts. This sequence joins TRBV7-8 and TRBJ2-1; 9 positions match TRBD1. The CDR3 totals 16 residues. V was clipped by 5 bases and J by 8 bases; unmatched bases: 13. Germline assignment: CDR1 SGHVS and CDR2 FQNEAQ. The CDR3 sequence: CASSTSAGTGRYEQFF. CDR3 DNA: TGTGCCAGCAGCACGTCCGCCGGGACAGGGCGATATGAGCAGTTCTTC.

In its sample, this clonotype was seen many times. CDR3 sequence (DNA): TGTGCCAGCAACCCAATGGCACAGGGACAGTTGGGGCAAGAGACCCAGTACTTC. The encoded protein is CASNPMAQGQLGQETQYF. The chain couples TRBV7-2 to TRBJ2-5; TRBD1 aligns across 7 bases. This CDR3 is built from 18 residues. With 7 bases clipped from V and 2 bases from J, the junction kept 19 bases outside the gene matches. CDR1 and CDR2 (germline): SGHTA, FQGNSA.

In its sample, this clonotype was seen many times. The chain employs TRBV7-9 and TRBJ2-5; the match to TRBD2 covers 9 bases. Germline CDR1 and CDR2: SEHNR and FQNEAQ (reference sequence). With V trimmed by 2 bases and J by 9 bases, 4 bases remained unmatched. The CDR3 contains 13 residues. The CDR3 spells CASSLTAGGSQYF. The CDR3 DNA reads as TGTGCCAGCAGCTTAACTGCGGGAGGGTCCCAGTACTTC.

The sample holds many counts of this clonotype. The CDR3 sequence: CASSFVGAFF. Written as DNA, the CDR3 is TGTGCCAGCAGCTTTGTGGGAGCTTTCTTT. The chain couples TRBV7-2 to TRBJ1-1; D remains unclear. The CDR3 is 10 residues long. V dropped 3 bases and J dropped 10 bases, with 6 bases sitting between them. Germline V CDR1 and CDR2: SGHTA, FQGNSA.

This clonotype was seen many times. This sequence joins TRBV5-1 and TRBJ2-7; 7 bases are a match to TRBD2. Trimming at V came to 0 bases and at J to 4 bases, leaving 7 bases not matched to a gene. Per germline, CDR1 SGHRS and CDR2 YFSETQ. This CDR3 comprises 15 residues. The CDR3 loop is CASSLDPSGLYEQYF. In DNA form, the CDR3 reads TGCGCCAGCAGCTTGGATCCTAGCGGATTATACGAGCAGTACTTC.

The V call is TRBV11-2, the J call TRBJ2-4, with 14 bases that match TRBD2. After removal of 2 bases from V and 5 bases from J, the junction contained 11 bases not matched to a gene. The CDR3 length is 19 residues. Per germline, CDR1 SGHAT and CDR2 FQNNGV. The DNA of the CDR3 is TGTGCCAGCAGCTTATTAGGGACTAGCGGGAGTTTCTTCGAAAACATTCAGTACTTC. Protein product: CASSLLGTSGSFFENIQYF.

This clonotype was observed a few times. This sequence joins TRBV12-3 or TRBV12-4 and TRBJ2-5; 9 nucleotides match TRBD2. This CDR3 spans 13 amino acids. V shed 7 bases and J 4 bases; nucleotides not matched to a gene: 4. CDR3 DNA: TGTGCCAGCACTAGCGGGATAGGAGAGACCCAGTACTTC. This codes for CASTSGIGETQYF.

This clonotype has ten or more counts. CDR3 sequence (DNA): TGTGCCAGCAGTCCCGTAGGGGGACAGATCAATTCACCCCTCCACTTT. It codes for CASSPVGGQINSPLHF. The chain couples TRBV6-5 to TRBJ1-6, with TRBD1 matching over 7 bases. The CDR3 sequence is 16 residues long. V was clipped by 5 bases and J by 7 bases; unmatched bases: 11. Per germline, CDR1 MNHEY and CDR2 SVGAGI.

This clonotype showed up many times. The rearrangement links TRBV7-2 to TRBJ1-2, with D perhaps TRBD1 (5 bases). Germline V gene sequence: CDR1 SGHTA, CDR2 FQGNSA. CDR3 length: 13 amino acids. V was clipped by 0 bases and J by 8 bases, with 10 bases between them. This CDR3 reads CASSLAIGGGYTF. For the CDR3, the DNA is TGTGCCAGCAGCTTAGCGATCGGGGGAGGCTACACCTTC.

The table lists this clonotype with many counts. V gene TRBV7-2 combines with J gene TRBJ2-2; 8 positions match TRBD2. V lost 3 bases and J lost 7; bases outside the gene matches: 7. This CDR3 is built from 15 residues. Germline loops: CDR1 SGHTA, CDR2 FQGNSA. CDR3 nucleotides: TGTGCCAGCAGCTTGGGAGCGGGAGCTGGCGGGGAGCTGTTTTTT. Translated, it gives CASSLGAGAGGELFF.

There are many counts of this clonotype. The rearrangement links TRBV10-3 to TRBJ1-5; D is uncertain. V lost 0 bases to trimming and J lost 10 bases, with 22 bases between them. The CDR3 is 17 residues long. The germline V gene has CDR1 ENHRY and CDR2 SYGVKD. The CDR3 DNA follows: TGTGCCATCAGTGAGTCAAGGGAGTGGGCAGTGAGGCATCCCCAGCATTTT. Its protein is CAISESREWAVRHPQHF.

This clonotype has ten or more counts. V and J are TRBV28 and TRBJ2-3; D is possibly TRBD1 (6 bases). CDR1 and CDR2 (germline): MDHEN, SYDVKM. This CDR3 comprises 15 residues. The germline V and J ends were trimmed by 3 bases and 3 bases, with 13 bases remaining between them. CDR3 nucleotides: TGTGCCAGCAGTTTGGTAGGACAGATAACAGATACGCAGTATTTT. The encoded protein is CASSLVGQITDTQYF.

This clonotype was detected ten times or more. The J gene is TRBJ2-3, the V gene TRBV11-2; D unclear. This CDR3 region has 14 residues. CDR1 is SGHAT, CDR2 FQNNGV, per germline. Deletions cut 4 bases from V and 10 bases from J, with 18 bases between. The CDR3 region has the DNA TGTGCCAGCAGCTCTACTGATACTCTAAGGGCGCAGTATTTT. This sequence encodes CASSSTDTLRAQYF.

This clonotype was seen many times. V and J are TRBV7-2 and TRBJ2-7, with no clear D. Trimming took off 5 bases at V and 6 bases at J, with 17 bases between the two ends. The CDR3 runs to 14 residues. From germline, CDR1 is SGHTA and CDR2 FQGNSA. The CDR3 sequence is CASSPDWGSREQYF. CDR3 DNA: TGTGCCAGCAGCCCCGATTGGGGTTCGCGCGAGCAGTACTTC. The whole variable domain, filled in from reference TRBV7-2 and TRBJ2-7, reads GAGVSQSPSNKVTEKGKDVELRCDPISGHTALYWYRQSLGQGLEFLIYFQGNSAPDKSGLPSDRFSAERTGGSVSTLTIQRTQQEDSAVYLCASSPDWGSREQYFGPGTRLTVT.

This clonotype was seen at least ten times. This chain joins TRBV12-3 or TRBV12-4 and TRBJ2-7, with 7 bases that match TRBD2. The CDR3 contains 15 residues. V shed 5 bases, J shed 6 bases, and the junction held 13 bases outside the gene matches. In DNA form, the CDR3 reads TGTGCCAGCAGTGCCCCAACCACGGGGGGTTCCGAGCAGTACTTC. Encoded protein: CASSAPTTGGSEQYF.

There are many counts of this clonotype. V usage is TRBV7-9 and J usage is TRBJ1-2, with a tentative D call TRBD1 (5 bases). In germline, CDR1 is SEHNR, CDR2 FQNEAQ (reference sequence). The CDR3 runs to 14 residues. The germline V and J ends were trimmed by 3 bases and 8 bases, with 16 bases remaining between them. For the CDR3, the DNA is TGTGCCAGCAGCTTCGGTCAGGGAAAGGACGGCTACACCTTC. Translating gives CASSFGQGKDGYTF.

This clonotype was seen at least ten times. The chain employs TRBV15 and TRBJ2-3; no clear D gene. V lost 0 bases to trimming and J lost 1 base, with 11 bases between them. Per germline, CDR1 LNHNV and CDR2 YYDKDF (reference sequence). This CDR3 region has 16 residues. CDR3 region: CATSRDGFGGTDTQYF. For the CDR3, the DNA is TGTGCCACCAGCAGAGATGGCTTTGGTGGCACAGATACGCAGTATTTT.

This clonotype was seen at least ten times. The chain combines TRBV7-8 with TRBJ2-1; 7 bases map to TRBD2. Germline-derived CDR1 and CDR2 are SGHVS and FQNEAQ. There are 18 residues in the CDR3. V was pared by 5 bases and J by 6 bases, with 19 bases of the junction left unmatched. The DNA of the CDR3 is TGTGCCAGCAGCCCACCGGAACTACGGGACTACGCCTTCAATGAGCAGTTCTTC. The encoded protein is CASSPPELRDYAFNEQFF.

This clonotype showed up just a few times. The rearrangement joins TRBV20-1 to TRBJ2-3; D not certain. V was cut by 8 bases and J by 6 bases, with 12 bases left in between. Germline CDR1 and CDR2: DFQATT and SNEGSKA (reference sequence). CDR3 size: 11 residues. CDR3 sequence: CSSPHSDTQYF. The CDR3 nucleotides read TGCAGTTCTCCCCACTCGGATACGCAGTATTTT.

This clonotype was seen at least ten times. The chain couples TRBV7-2 to TRBJ1-1, with 7 bases lining up with TRBD1. The J segment lost 5 bases and the V segment lost 5 bases, leaving 8 bases of the junction unmatched. The germline gives CDR1 SGHTA, CDR2 FQGNSA. The CDR3 covers 14 residues. CDR3: CASSIRQGETEAFF. Written as DNA, the CDR3 is TGTGCCAGCAGCATCCGACAGGGCGAGACTGAAGCTTTCTTT. Full variable domain (missing parts from reference TRBV7-2 and TRBJ1-1): GAGVSQSPSNKVTEKGKDVELRCDPISGHTALYWYRQSLGQGLEFLIYFQGNSAPDKSGLPSDRFSAERTGGSVSTLTIQRTQQEDSAVYLCASSIRQGETEAFFGQGTRLTVV.

In this sample, this clonotype turned up many times. The V gene is TRBV6-2 or TRBV6-3, the J gene TRBJ2-5; 7 positions agree with TRBD2. V lost 6 bases to trimming and J lost 3 bases; unmatched junction nucleotides: 4. The CDR3 contains 13 residues. Germline V CDR1 and CDR2: MNHEY, SVGEGT. As DNA, the CDR3 is TGTGCCAGCAGGCCGGGACTAAAAGAGACCCAGTACTTC. Protein product: CASRPGLKETQYF.

This clonotype has a count of ten or more. The rearrangement uses TRBV2 and TRBJ2-6; 7 bases are a match to TRBD1. Trimming cost V 5 bases and J 4 bases; bases outside gene matches: 5. CDR3 size: 15 residues. Per the germline V gene, CDR1 is SNHLY and CDR2 is FYNNEI. The CDR3 reads CASSKTGPGANVLTF. Written as DNA, the CDR3 is TGTGCCAGCAGTAAGACAGGGCCCGGGGCCAACGTCCTGACTTTC.

This clonotype appeared many times. This chain uses TRBV6-5 with TRBJ2-1; D is possibly TRBD2 (6 bases). V was clipped by 4 bases and J by 10 bases, with 14 bases between them. Germline V gene sequence: CDR1 MNHEY, CDR2 SVGAGI. CDR3 length equals 13 residues. The CDR3 region is CASSSRGTGEQFF. The CDR3 nucleotides are TGTGCCAGCAGTTCCCGGGGGACGGGGGAGCAGTTCTTC.

This clonotype came up many times. The J gene is TRBJ2-7, the V gene TRBV7-2; 10 nucleotides match TRBD2. Germline trimming cut 3 bases from V and 2 bases from J; bases unmatched to any gene: 1. This CDR3 is built from 14 residues. From germline, CDR1 is SGHTA and CDR2 FQGNSA. DNA of the CDR3: TGTGCCAGCAGCTTTACTAGCGGGACCTACGAGCAGTACTTC. Protein product: CASSFTSGTYEQYF.

This clonotype was observed many times. The genes are TRBV7-2 and TRBJ1-1, with 7 bases identical to TRBD1. J lost 6 bases, V lost 1 base, and 5 bases had no gene match. CDR3 length equals 14 residues. From germline, CDR1 is SGHTA and CDR2 FQGNSA. CDR3 bases: TGTGCCAGCAGCTTAGACAGGGGCGGACCTGAAGCTTTCTTT. Residues: CASSLDRGGPEAFF.